The rows below give T cell receptor beta chains drawn from one sample of a study of T cells in Graves' hyperthyroidism and ophthalmopathy. TCRdb independently ran MiXCR on the multiplex PCR reads; one entry per CDR3 protein. The repertoire holds fewer than 450,000 distinct CDR3 sequences, 17% seen once, with around a third in the top ten. The sequenced material came from blood. Receptors originate from a woman in her 30s with Graves' hyperthyroidism that later progressed to Graves' ophthalmopathy. CDR3s include the opening cysteine and the closing phenylalanine or tryptophan. Each record gives: CDR3 protein, CDR3 DNA, D gene, J gene, clone size, V gene. A D gene is named only where the DNA matches it firmly. Size values are once, few and many counts, or a class for expanded clones, and some rows have none.

CASSRPIRYSGNTIYF TGTGCCAGCAGCCGTCCTATTCGTTACTCTGGAAACACCATATATTTT NA TRBJ1-3 NA TRBV7-9
CSANIAGVIHEQFF TGCAGTGCCAACATAGCGGGAGTGATCCATGAGCAGTTCTTC TRBD2 TRBJ2-1 NA TRBV20-1
CASSLGPREQFF TGTGCCAGCAGCTTGGGTCCACGGGAGCAGTTCTTC NA TRBJ2-1 NA TRBV5-6
CASSPRGQVGEQFF TGTGCCAGCAGCCCCCGGGGCCAAGTTGGTGAGCAGTTCTTC NA TRBJ2-1 many TRBV7-8
CASSVKVRSNQPQHF TGTGCCAGCAGTGTAAAGGTTCGGAGCAATCAGCCCCAGCATTTT NA TRBJ1-5 once TRBV2
CSATQGSNQPQHF TGCAGTGCAACACAGGGAAGCAATCAGCCCCAGCATTTT NA TRBJ1-5 few TRBV20-1
CASSQDRGNTQYF TGTGCCAGCAGCCAAGATAGGGGAAATACGCAGTATTTT NA TRBJ2-3 many TRBV3-1
CASSGVEGTHSGANVLTF TGTGCCAGCAGCGGGGTGGAGGGGACCCACTCTGGGGCCAACGTCCTGACTTTC NA TRBJ2-6 few TRBV7-9
CASSPDRGPYEQYF TGTGCCAGCAGTCCGGACAGGGGGCCCTACGAGCAGTACTTC TRBD1 TRBJ2-7 many TRBV6-1
CASSQGLAGVDETQYF TGTGCCAGCAGCCAAGGACTAGCGGGAGTTGATGAGACCCAGTACTTC TRBD2 TRBJ2-5 few TRBV5-5
CAISVPSGGYEQYF TGTGCCATCAGCGTACCTAGCGGGGGGTACGAGCAGTACTTC TRBD2 TRBJ2-7 NA TRBV10-3
CASSLRSGYQNEQYF TGCGCCAGCAGCCTAAGATCAGGGTATCAAAACGAGCAGTACTTC NA TRBJ2-7 many TRBV4-1
CASSHGLAGAGGDEQFF TGTGCCAGCAGCCACGGACTAGCGGGAGCTGGGGGCGATGAGCAGTTCTTC TRBD2 TRBJ2-1 few TRBV4-2
CASTLAGGYNEQFF TGTGCCAGCACCTTAGCGGGGGGCTACAATGAGCAGTTCTTC TRBD2 TRBJ2-1 many TRBV28
CASSLRPIGLAGSELFYNEQFF TGTGCCAGCAGCTTACGTCCAATTGGACTAGCGGGATCGGAATTATTCTACAATGAGCAGTTCTTC TRBD2 TRBJ2-1 many TRBV6-1
CASSLLQGASTEAFF TGTGCCAGCAGCTTACTACAGGGGGCATCCACTGAAGCTTTCTTT TRBD1 TRBJ1-1 many TRBV11-2
CASQNHSHSNQPQHF TGTGCCAGTCAGAACCACAGCCATAGCAATCAGCCCCAGCATTTT NA TRBJ1-5 many TRBV2
CASSPEGRRDTIYF TGTGCCAGTAGTCCCGAGGGCCGCCGGGACACCATATATTTT NA TRBJ1-3 NA TRBV19